These 32 T cell receptor beta chains share one sample of origin, sequenced in a study of blood T cells in healthy people across ages. With a J-beta primer mix and a sample-barcoded 5' primer, a second PCR ran about 7 to 12 cycles. TCRdb ran MiXCR on the 5' RACE reads and lists one entry per CDR3 protein. The repertoire holds about 1.8 million distinct CDR3 sequences, with just under 50% as singletons. Input material: blood. The receptors derive from a woman aged 40 to 50 in good health.

This chain uses TRBV5-1 with TRBJ2-7; D unresolved. CDR1 SGHRS and CDR2 YFSETQ come from the germline V gene. The germline V and J ends were trimmed by 7 bases and 0 bases, with 14 bases remaining between them. CDR3 length: 14 residues. The CDR3 loop reads CASGHSTSSYEQYF. The CDR3 DNA sequence: TGCGCCAGCGGTCACAGCACGAGCTCCTACGAGCAGTACTTC. Supplemented by reference TRBV5-1 and TRBJ2-7, the full variable domain reads KAGVTQTPRYLIKTRGQQVTLSCSPISGHRSVSWYQQTPGQGLQFLFEYFSETQRNKGNFPGRFSGRQFSNSRSEMNVSTLELGDSALYLCASGHSTSSYEQYFGPGTRLTVT.

This clonotype was seen a handful of times. V and J are TRBV6-5 and TRBJ2-7, with D perhaps matching TRBD1 or TRBD2 (5 bases each). The J call may not be correct, given that the DNA end is closer to TRBJ2-5. CDR3 length: 14 residues. The germline V gene has CDR1 MNHEY and CDR2 SVGAGI. CDR3 in amino acids: CASSPGSRVETQYF. The CDR3 bases are TGTGCCAGCAGTCCAGGGAGTCGGGTGGAGACCCAGTACTTC.

The chain is built from TRBV28 and TRBJ1-1; 8 positions match TRBD1. Germline CDR1 and CDR2: MDHEN and SYDVKM. The J segment lost 1 base and the V segment lost 5 bases, leaving 3 bases of the junction unmatched. This CDR3 region has 14 residues. The CDR3 DNA sequence: TGTGCCAGCAGTACAGGGGGTGAGAACACTGAAGCTTTCTTT. Its protein product is CASSTGGENTEAFF.

J is TRBJ1-6 and V is TRBV6-5; 11 bases line up with TRBD1. The V gene end was trimmed by 2 bases and the J gene end by 10 bases; junction bases not matched to a gene: 4. Per the germline V gene, CDR1 is MNHEY and CDR2 is SVGAGI. This CDR3 has 15 amino acids. The CDR3 nucleotides read TGTGCCAGCAGTTACGGGACAGGGGGTTACTCACCCCTCCACTTT. Protein sequence: CASSYGTGGYSPLHF.

The CDR3 region has the DNA TGTGCCAGCAGCCATGGGACGTATAGCTCCTACGAGCAGTACTTC. Translating it yields CASSHGTYSSYEQYF. This chain joins TRBV3-1 and TRBJ2-7, with D possibly being TRBD1 or TRBD2 (5 bases each). The V gene lost 3 bases and the J gene lost 0 bases, with 12 bases spanning the gap. The CDR3 is 15 residues long. CDR1 and CDR2 from the germline V gene are LGHDT and YNNKEL (reference sequence).

This rearrangement joins TRBV28 to TRBJ2-4, with TRBD2 as a possible D gene (6 bases). The J call is in doubt because the DNA end fits TRBJ2-7 better. Germline CDR1 reads MDHEN; CDR2 reads SYDVKM. CDR3 length equals 13 residues. CDR3 loop: CASNGPGAYEQYF. CDR3 bases: TGTGCCAGCAACGGTCCGGGAGCCTACGAGCAGTACTTC.

In DNA, the CDR3 is TGTGCCAGCAGTTACGGAGACAGGGGTATCTACGAGCAGTACTTC. Translating it yields CASSYGDRGIYEQYF. V usage is TRBV6-5 and J usage is TRBJ2-7; 8 bases align to TRBD1. Germline values: CDR1 MNHEY, CDR2 SVGAGI. The ends lost 2 bases at V and 3 bases at J; junction bases unmatched: 6. The length of the CDR3 is 15 residues.

This clonotype was seen only a few times. The chain joins TRBV7-2 to TRBJ2-1; TRBD2 matches 7 bases. The CDR3 extends over 16 amino acids. V dropped 5 bases and J dropped 0; count of bases not matched to a gene: 7. The germline gives CDR1 SGHTA, CDR2 FQGNSA. The CDR3 DNA reads as TGTGCCAGCAGCCTACCGCGCGGGGGCTCCTACAATGAGCAGTTCTTC. The encoded protein is CASSLPRGGSYNEQFF.

In its sample, this clonotype was seen once. The chain carries TRBV11-3 and TRBJ2-7; D gene ambiguous. The V gene lost 2 bases and the J gene lost 5 bases, with 10 bases spanning the gap. CDR3 length: 13 residues. CDR1 and CDR2 (germline): SGHNT, YENEEA. The CDR3, as DNA: TGTGCCAGCAGCTTATATGCAGCACACGAGCAGTACTTC. As protein: CASSLYAAHEQYF.

This clonotype came up a few times. This chain links TRBV20-1 with TRBJ2-5; 7 bases align to TRBD1. The germline V gene encodes CDR1 DFQATT and CDR2 SNEGSKA (reference sequence). This CDR3 region has 14 residues. Trimming at V came to 6 bases and at J to 5 bases, leaving 12 bases not matched to a gene. CDR3 sequence reads: CSARTTGRGETQYF. DNA of the CDR3: TGCAGTGCAAGGACGACAGGGCGAGGGGAGACCCAGTACTTC.

Details on this clonotype: A read error may explain this, as a much larger clone is one base away. The chain combines TRBV29-1 with TRBJ2-4; possible D gene TRBD1, 5 bases. There are 12 residues in the CDR3. Germline CDR1 reads SQVTM; CDR2 reads ANQGSEA. V was shortened by 4 bases and J by 6 bases, with 10 bases between the two germline ends. The CDR3: CSVGQGSNIQYF. In DNA form, the CDR3 reads TGCAGCGTTGGCCAGGGTTCAAACATTCAGTACTTC.

The V call is TRBV10-3, the J call TRBJ1-6, with D possibly TRBD1 on 6 matching bases. This CDR3 comprises 15 residues. Germline V gene sequence: CDR1 ENHRY, CDR2 SYGVKD. Trimming left V 7 bases short and J 5 bases short, with 15 bases between. The CDR3 reads CAIKAGTLDNSPLHF. DNA for the CDR3: TGTGCCATCAAGGCGGGGACATTAGATAATTCACCCCTCCACTTT.

The chain links TRBV7-2 to TRBJ1-6, with a tentative D call TRBD1 (5 bases). The CDR3 runs 15 residues. CDR1 and CDR2 from the germline V gene are SGHTA and FQGNSA. The V gene lost 6 bases and the J gene lost 5 bases, with 14 bases spanning the gap. CDR3 loop: CASRVAGRDNSPLHF. The CDR3 DNA reads as TGTGCCAGCAGGGTTGCGGGCAGGGATAATTCACCCCTCCACTTT.

The chain joins TRBV7-9 to TRBJ1-2, with D possibly being TRBD1 (5 bases). V gave up 2 bases and J gave up 2 bases, with 9 bases separating them. Looked up from germline, CDR1 is SEHNR and CDR2 is FQNEAQ (reference sequence). The CDR3 spans 14 residues. The CDR3 loop is CASSLLKGNYGYTF. The CDR3 nucleotides are TGTGCCAGCAGCTTACTTAAGGGGAACTATGGCTACACCTTC.

This clonotype was observed a few times. The V call is TRBV9, the J call TRBJ2-4; D gene unclear. The V gene's germline CDR1 is SGDLS and CDR2 YYNGEE. The CDR3 is 17 amino acids. V lost 0 bases and J 0 bases, leaving 13 bases between the germline ends. Here the CDR3 DNA reads TGTGCCAGCAGCGTAGGTCTGGCCTCTGAAGCCAAAAACATTCAGTACTTC. Translated, it gives CASSVGLASEAKNIQYF.

This clonotype was seen more than once but under ten times. V and J are TRBV5-1 and TRBJ1-2; D remains ambiguous. CDR1 SGHRS and CDR2 YFSETQ come from the germline V gene. The length of the CDR3 is 16 residues. V was cut by 2 bases and J by 1 base, with 15 bases left in between. This chain's CDR3 is CASSFRTEAGNYGYTF. CDR3 nucleotide sequence: TGCGCCAGCAGCTTTAGAACGGAAGCTGGTAACTATGGCTACACCTTC. Drawing the rest from reference TRBV5-1 and TRBJ1-2, the complete variable domain is KAGVTQTPRYLIKTRGQQVTLSCSPISGHRSVSWYQQTPGQGLQFLFEYFSETQRNKGNFPGRFSGRQFSNSRSEMNVSTLELGDSALYLCASSFRTEAGNYGYTFGSGTRLTVV.

This CDR3 is CSASLPANYGYTF. DNA for the CDR3: TGCAGTGCTAGCCTTCCCGCTAACTATGGCTACACCTTC. The V and J genes are TRBV20-1 and TRBJ1-2; D call uncertain. Germline V gives CDR1 DFQATT, CDR2 SNEGSKA (reference sequence). This CDR3 spans 13 amino acids. V lost 3 bases and J 0 bases, leaving 8 bases between the germline ends.

This clonotype was recorded a few times. The chain is built from TRBV10-3 and TRBJ2-7; D is ambiguous. Germline V gives CDR1 ENHRY, CDR2 SYGVKD. V was trimmed by 2 bases and J by 3 bases, leaving 8 bases between them. The CDR3 extends over 13 amino acids. For the CDR3, the DNA is TGTGCCATCAGTGAGGCCCAGGACTACGAGCAGTACTTC. It translates to CAISEAQDYEQYF.

A single count supports this clonotype. The chain combines TRBV11-2 with TRBJ2-5; the D call may be TRBD1 or TRBD2 (6 bases each). The CDR3 has 14 residues. Between the trimmed V and J ends, which lost 6 bases and 11 bases, there was a span of 22 bases. The germline V gene has CDR1 SGHAT and CDR2 FQNNGV. The CDR3 region has the DNA TGTGCCAGCAGGGGGGGCAGCCCGTACAATGAGCAGTACTTC. Its translation: CASRGGSPYNEQYF.

The genes are TRBV5-1 and TRBJ2-1; the match to TRBD2 covers 7 bases. Germline-derived CDR1 and CDR2 are SGHRS and YFSETQ. The J segment lost 7 bases and the V segment lost 4 bases, leaving 5 bases of the junction unmatched. The CDR3 sequence is 13 residues long. CDR3 sequence reads: CASSQTSKNEQFF. CDR3 nucleotide sequence: TGCGCCAGCAGCCAGACTAGCAAAAATGAGCAGTTCTTC.

The chain recombines TRBV5-1 with TRBJ2-5; no firm D call. This CDR3 has 13 residues. Germline assignment: CDR1 SGHRS and CDR2 YFSETQ. The V end lost 5 bases, the J end lost 4 bases, and 12 bases lay between the germline ends. For the CDR3, the DNA is TGCGCCAGCAGGCCACAGACCGGAGAGACCCAGTACTTC. This codes for CASRPQTGETQYF.

This clonotype was observed a handful of times. The V and J genes are TRBV7-6 and TRBJ2-3; no reliable D call. Trimming stripped 4 bases from V and 2 bases from J, with 7 bases between. Germline CDR1 and CDR2: SGHVS and FNYEAQ. This CDR3 comprises 13 residues. The CDR3 is CASSSLPTDTQYF. The CDR3 DNA reads as TGTGCCAGCAGCTCCCTACCCACAGATACGCAGTATTTT.

In this sample, this clonotype turned up a few times. This rearrangement joins TRBV29-1 to TRBJ1-4; TRBD1 matches 8 bases. Trimming at V came to 7 bases and at J to 4 bases, leaving 11 bases not matched to a gene. The CDR3 length is 15 residues. The germline CDR1 and CDR2 sequences are SQVTM and ANQGSEA. The CDR3 sequence: CSAIRQGLGNEKLFF. As DNA, the CDR3 is TGCAGCGCCATTCGACAGGGGCTTGGTAATGAAAAACTGTTTTTT.

The rearrangement uses TRBV9 and TRBJ2-1, with TRBD2 matching 9 bases. The V segment lost 0 bases and the J segment 7 bases; nucleotides outside the gene matches: 5. CDR1 is SGDLS, CDR2 YYNGEE, per germline. The CDR3 consists of 15 residues. The CDR3 loop is CASSVVAGGRNEQFF. The CDR3 DNA sequence: TGTGCCAGCAGCGTAGTGGCGGGGGGGAGGAATGAGCAGTTCTTC.

This clonotype was recorded at least ten times. The J gene is TRBJ2-1, the V gene TRBV10-3; no clear D gene. Per germline, CDR1 ENHRY and CDR2 SYGVKD. Trimming removed 8 bases from V and 8 bases from J, with 7 bases in between. The CDR3 consists of 10 residues. CDR3 residues: CAIGGDEQFF. The CDR3, as DNA: TGTGCCATCGGCGGCGATGAGCAGTTCTTC.

V usage is TRBV12-3 or TRBV12-4 and J usage is TRBJ2-1; the match to TRBD2 covers 13 bases. CDR3 size: 20 residues. The ends lost 4 bases at V and 0 bases at J; junction bases unmatched: 12. The CDR3 region is CASSSSWTSGGRGSYNEQFF. CDR3 DNA: TGTGCCAGCAGTTCTTCTTGGACTAGCGGGGGAAGAGGCTCCTACAATGAGCAGTTCTTC.

This chain uses TRBV7-6 with TRBJ2-7; D unresolved. The V and J ends lost 5 bases and 7 bases respectively, with 18 bases between them. CDR1 SGHVS and CDR2 FNYEAQ come from the germline V gene. The CDR3 has 14 residues. DNA for the CDR3: TGTGCCAGCAGCGCGGCCCCAGGATTAAGGGAGCAGTACTTC. Encoded protein: CASSAAPGLREQYF. The whole variable domain, remainder taken from reference TRBV7-6 and TRBJ2-7, is GAGVSQSPRYKVTKRGQDVALRCDPISGHVSLYWYRQALGQGPEFLTYFNYEAQQDKSGLPNDRFSAERPEGSISTLTIQRTEQRDSAMYRCASSAAPGLREQYFGPGTRLTVT.

This sequence joins TRBV9 and TRBJ2-1; D possibly corresponds to TRBD2 (6 bases). Germline assignment: CDR1 SGDLS and CDR2 YYNGEE. Trimming took off 1 base at V and 3 bases at J, with 14 bases between the two ends. This CDR3 comprises 16 residues. CDR3 sequence (DNA): TGTGCCAGCAGCGTATCCGGTAGTAGCGGCTACAATGAGCAGTTCTTC. Protein: CASSVSGSSGYNEQFF.

CDR3 sequence reads: CASSQTGTGASGANVLTF. The CDR3 DNA reads TGTGCCAGCAGCCAAACCGGGACAGGTGCCTCTGGGGCCAACGTCCTGACTTTC. The chain employs TRBV4-2 and TRBJ2-6; 8 bases fit TRBD1. The CDR3 consists of 18 residues. J gave up 0 bases and V 2 bases, and 6 bases lay outside the gene matches. Germline CDR1 and CDR2: LGHNA and YNFKEQ.

This CDR3 reads CASSLTGLAPYEQYF. CDR3 nucleotides: TGTGCCAGCAGCCTGACAGGGCTGGCACCCTACGAGCAGTACTTC. V and J are TRBV7-2 and TRBJ2-7; TRBD1 matches at 7 bases. Trimming at V came to 5 bases and at J to 2 bases, leaving 9 bases not matched to a gene. Per germline, CDR1 SGHTA and CDR2 FQGNSA. The CDR3 spans 15 residues.

This clonotype has just a few counts. This sequence joins TRBV6-6 and TRBJ1-1, with TRBD1 identical over 9 bases. After removal of 6 bases from V and 1 base from J, the junction contained 3 bases not matched to a gene. This CDR3 contains 14 residues. The V gene's germline CDR1 is MNHNY and CDR2 SVGAGI (reference sequence). Written as DNA, the CDR3 is TGTGCCAGCAGATTGGGACAGGGGAACACTGAAGCTTTCTTT. It codes for CASRLGQGNTEAFF.

The chain combines TRBV20-1 with TRBJ1-1; a possible D gene is TRBD1 (6 bases). CDR1 and CDR2 from the germline V gene are DFQATT and SNEGSKA (reference sequence). V shed 2 bases and J shed 0 bases, with 13 bases lying between them. The CDR3 length is 15 residues. In DNA, the CDR3 is TGCAGTGCTAGATTCGACAGGTTTATGAACACTGAAGCTTTCTTT. It is translated as CSARFDRFMNTEAFF.